These T cell receptor beta chains were read from a single sample in a study of early T cells in non-severe SARS-CoV-2 infection. TCRdb analysed the 5' RACE reads with MiXCR anew, one entry per CDR3 protein. The sample has some 66,000 distinct CDR3 sequences; around 8.7% are singletons. The sequencing input was whole blood. The receptor source for this set is an adult who was a healthcare worker with PCR-confirmed SARS-CoV-2 infection or an uninfected control (not recorded which). The CDR3 runs from the conserved cysteine through the conserved F or W. The order of the fields is D gene, clone size, V gene, J gene, CDR3 protein, CDR3 DNA. A D gene is named only where the DNA matches it firmly. A row's size may be missing; if present it is once, few, many or a size class.

.	many	TRBV7-8	TRBJ2-7	CASSPHRGGPYEQYF	TGTGCCAGCAGCCCCCACAGGGGAGGCCCCTACGAGCAGTACTTC
TRBD2	.	TRBV7-2	TRBJ2-3	CASSLGLAGGLTDTQYF	TGTGCCAGCAGCCTTGGACTAGCGGGAGGGCTTACAGATACGCAGTATTTT
.	.	TRBV7-9	TRBJ2-1	CASSFGNEQFF	TGTGCCAGCAGCTTTGGGAATGAGCAGTTCTTC
.	.	TRBV5-6	TRBJ2-1	CASSFGARGGYNEQFF	TGTGCCAGCAGCTTTGGGGCCCGGGGCGGGTACAATGAGCAGTTCTTC
.	few	TRBV29-1	TRBJ2-7	CSGTSSDEQYF	TGCAGCGGGACTTCTAGCGACGAGCAGTACTTC
TRBD2	few	TRBV28	TRBJ2-3	CASSSPLGTSRRDFGTDTQYF	TGTGCCAGCAGTTCCCCCCTCGGGACTAGCAGGAGGGACTTTGGCACAGATACGCAGTATTTT
TRBD1	few	TRBV25-1	TRBJ2-1	CASSRDRDPNEQFF	TGTGCCAGCAGCCGGGACAGGGATCCCAATGAGCAGTTCTTC
.	.	TRBV27	TRBJ2-2	CASNSLNTGELFF	TGTGCCAGCAACAGTCTTAACACCGGGGAGCTGTTTTTT
TRBD2	many	TRBV7-3	TRBJ2-2	CASSSGTSGSETGELFF	TGTGCCAGCAGCTCCGGGACTAGCGGGAGTGAGACCGGGGAGCTGTTTTTT
TRBD1	few	TRBV28	TRBJ2-2	CASRLLRTGPQGGELFF	TGTGCCAGCAGGTTACTCCGGACAGGGCCCCAAGGGGGGGAGCTGTTTTTT
.	many	TRBV7-7	TRBJ2-1	CASSLLGPGNEQFF	TGTGCCAGCAGCTTACTAGGTCCGGGGAATGAGCAGTTCTTC
TRBD1	many	TRBV7-2	TRBJ1-2	CASNPQGAGGYTF	TGTGCCAGCAACCCACAGGGGGCAGGTGGCTACACCTTC
TRBD2	.	TRBV20-1	TRBJ2-5	CSAGGLAGVETQYF	TGCAGTGCTGGGGGACTAGCGGGAGTGGAGACCCAGTACTTC
TRBD1	many	TRBV2	TRBJ1-5	CASTPTGRDQPQHF	TGTGCCAGCACCCCGACAGGGAGGGATCAGCCCCAGCATTTT
.	many	TRBV6-6	TRBJ2-3	CASSYSRLVISDTQYF	TGTGCCAGCAGTTACTCGAGATTGGTTATTTCAGATACGCAGTATTTT
.	many	TRBV28	TRBJ2-7	CASSDHREINEQYF	TGTGCCAGCAGTGACCACAGGGAAATCAACGAGCAGTACTTC
.	.	TRBV27	TRBJ1-1	CASSSGLWGTEAFF	TGTGCCAGCAGTTCTGGTTTGTGGGGAACTGAAGCTTTCTTT
TRBD1	many	TRBV28	TRBJ1-4	CASSFPGQGGEKLFF	TGTGCCAGCAGTTTCCCGGGACAGGGTGGGGAAAAACTGTTTTTT
.	.	TRBV14	TRBJ1-4	CASSLLRTNEKLFF	TGTGCCAGCAGCTTACTGAGGACTAATGAAAAACTGTTTTTT
TRBD2	many	TRBV20-1	TRBJ2-7	CSARDPTSGRYEQYF	TGCAGTGCTAGAGATCCAACTAGCGGGAGATACGAGCAGTACTTC
.	.	TRBV7-2	TRBJ1-5	CASSLAGGGGKQPQHF	TGTGCCAGCAGCTTAGCGGGGGGAGGAGGCAAACAGCCCCAGCATTTT
.	few	TRBV15	TRBJ2-1	CAVRRDLYNEQFF	TGTGCCGTCCGGAGGGATCTCTACAATGAGCAGTTCTTC
.	.	TRBV7-6	TRBJ2-1	CASSGAGRPYNEQFF	TGTGCCAGCAGCGGGGCGGGAAGGCCCTACAATGAGCAGTTCTTC
.	medium-sized	TRBV20-1	TRBJ1-6	CSAEGSQSNSPLHF	TGCAGTGCCGAGGGGTCTCAATCAAATTCACCCCTCCACTTT
TRBD2	.	TRBV6-5	TRBJ2-7	CASSHEGLAGGRYEQYF	TGTGCCAGCAGCCACGAGGGACTAGCGGGAGGACGGTACGAGCAGTACTTC
.	.	TRBV12-3/TRBV12-4	TRBJ1-2	CASSLVAGNYGYTF	TGTGCCAGCAGTTTAGTGGCAGGCAACTATGGCTACACCTTC
.	many	TRBV6-2/TRBV6-3	TRBJ2-3	CASSYLLAKDTQYF	TGTGCCAGCAGTTACCTTCTAGCGAAAGATACGCAGTATTTT
.	many	TRBV5-4	TRBJ1-1	CATHPAVNTEAFF	TGTGCCACCCACCCGGCGGTGAACACTGAAGCTTTCTTT
.	many	TRBV29-1	TRBJ1-1	CSVASPPRAAFF	TGCAGCGTTGCGTCCCCCCCCAGGGCCGCTTTCTTT
TRBD1	many	TRBV7-6	TRBJ2-7	CASSLEDRNFYEQYF	TGTGCCAGCAGCTTAGAGGACAGGAACTTCTACGAGCAGTACTTC
.	many	TRBV6-5	TRBJ1-6	CASKGHGSNSPLHF	TGTGCCAGCAAAGGCCACGGGAGTAATTCACCCCTCCACTTT
.	many	TRBV7-3	TRBJ1-3	CASSLIDGGSGNTIYF	TGTGCCAGCAGCTTAATAGACGGGGGCAGTGGAAACACCATATATTTT
TRBD2	many	TRBV7-6	TRBJ2-5	CASSRLAGQETQYF	TGTGCCAGCAGCCGACTAGCGGGACAAGAGACCCAGTACTTC
.	.	TRBV10-3	TRBJ1-4	CATGDATNEKLFF	TGTGCCACAGGGGACGCGACTAATGAAAAACTGTTTTTT
.	.	TRBV12-3/TRBV12-4	TRBJ2-6	CASRPGDAGANVLTF	TGTGCCAGCAGACCAGGGGACGCTGGGGCCAACGTCCTGACTTTC
TRBD2	few	TRBV28	TRBJ2-1	CASRPSGSGGEQFF	TGTGCCAGCAGACCTAGCGGGAGTGGCGGTGAGCAGTTCTTC
.	.	TRBV6-2/TRBV6-3	TRBJ2-5	CASSSRDPGGKETQYF	TGTGCCAGCAGTTCCAGGGACCCCGGAGGGAAAGAGACCCAGTACTTC
TRBD2	.	TRBV6-2/TRBV6-3	TRBJ2-1	CASSYPWGTRGWSYNEQFF	TGTGCCAGCAGTTACCCGTGGGGGACTAGGGGATGGTCCTACAATGAGCAGTTCTTC
.	.	TRBV5-1	TRBJ2-3	CASSLAIQRTLGADTQYF	TGCGCCAGCAGCTTGGCCATCCAGCGGACCCTGGGAGCAGATACGCAGTATTTT
.	many	TRBV7-9	TRBJ1-1	CASSFNANTEAFF	TGTGCCAGCAGCTTCAACGCGAACACTGAAGCTTTCTTT
.	many	TRBV7-8	TRBJ1-2	CASSLGGDYGYTF	TGTGCCAGCAGCTTAGGAGGGGACTATGGCTACACCTTC